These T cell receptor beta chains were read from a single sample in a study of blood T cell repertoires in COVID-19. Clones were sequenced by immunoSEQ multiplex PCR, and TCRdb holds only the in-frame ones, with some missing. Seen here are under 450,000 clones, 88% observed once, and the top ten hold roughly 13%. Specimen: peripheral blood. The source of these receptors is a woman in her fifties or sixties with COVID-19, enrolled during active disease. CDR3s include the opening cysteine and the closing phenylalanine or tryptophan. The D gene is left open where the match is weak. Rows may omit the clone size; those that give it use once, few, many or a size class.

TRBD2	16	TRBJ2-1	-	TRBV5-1	TGCGCCAGCAGCTTTACTAGCGGGGTCATATACAATGAGCAGTTCTTC	CASSFTSGVIYNEQFF
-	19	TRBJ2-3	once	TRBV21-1	TGTGCCAGCAGCAAAGCGCCACTGGTAAGCGGGAAAATCCCAGATACGCAGTATTTT	CASSKAPLVSGKIPDTQYF
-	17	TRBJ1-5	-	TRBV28	TGTGCCAGCAGTTTAAAAACTGGACAAGCGACCAATCAGCCCCAGCATTTT	CASSLKTGQATNQPQHF
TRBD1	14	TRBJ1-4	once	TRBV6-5	TGTGCCAGCAGTCTTGTACAGGGGGGTGAAAAACTGTTTTTT	CASSLVQGGEKLFF
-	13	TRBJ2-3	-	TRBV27	TGTGCCAGTGGGGACTCCCGACGTGATACGCAGTATTTT	CASGDSRRDTQYF
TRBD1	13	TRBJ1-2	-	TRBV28	TGTGCCAGCATCCAGGGGGCCGGAGAAGGCTACACCTTC	CASIQGAGEGYTF
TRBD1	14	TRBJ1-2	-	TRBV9	TGTGCCAGCAGCATATCGACAGGGGCCTATGGCTACACCTTC	CASSISTGAYGYTF
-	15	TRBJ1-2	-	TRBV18	TGTGCCAGCTCACTGCCTCTTGGGCAGTCCTATGGCTACACCTTC	CASSLPLGQSYGYTF
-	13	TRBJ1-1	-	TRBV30	TGTGCCTGGAGTATCACGAGGTCCTCTGAAGCTTTCTTT	CAWSITRSSEAFF
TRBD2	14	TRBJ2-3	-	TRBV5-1	TGCGCCAGCAGCCAGGGACTAGCCGGCGGTACGCAGTATTTT	CASSQGLAGGTQYF
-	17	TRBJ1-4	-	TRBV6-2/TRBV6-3	TGTGCCAGCAGTTACGGGCTCGGCGGGTTCCCTAATGAAAAACTGTTTTTT	CASSYGLGGFPNEKLFF
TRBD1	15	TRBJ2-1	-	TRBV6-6	TGTGCCAGCAGTTTGGCGGGACAGGCGTACAATGAGCAGTTCTTC	CASSLAGQAYNEQFF
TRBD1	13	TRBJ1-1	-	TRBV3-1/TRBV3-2	TGTGCCAGCAGCCAAGTAGAGACAGGGGAGGGTTTCTTT	CASSQVETGEGFF
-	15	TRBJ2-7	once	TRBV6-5	TGTGCCAGCAGCCGTGGGCAGCTCAGCTCCTACGAGCAGTACTTC	CASSRGQLSSYEQYF
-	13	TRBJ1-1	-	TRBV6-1	TGTGCCAGCAGTGAAGCGCATCGGGGTGAAGCTTTCTTT	CASSEAHRGEAFF
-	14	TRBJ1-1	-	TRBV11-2	TGTGCCAGCAGCTCAGGCCCAGAGAACACTGAAGCTTTCTTT	CASSSGPENTEAFF
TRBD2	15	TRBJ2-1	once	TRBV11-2	TGTGCCAGCAGCTCTCAGCGGGGGGCTTACAATGAGCAGTTCTTC	CASSSQRGAYNEQFF
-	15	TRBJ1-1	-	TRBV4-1	TGCGCCAGCAGCCAAGAGGGCTTCTCAGACACTGAAGCTTTCTTT	CASSQEGFSDTEAFF
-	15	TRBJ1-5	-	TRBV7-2	TGTGCCAGCAGGTCTAGTACTTATAGCAATCAGCCCCAGCATTTT	CASRSSTYSNQPQHF
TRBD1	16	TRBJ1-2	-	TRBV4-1	TGCGCCAGCAGCCAAGACCCCGGACAGGCTGGCTATGGCTACACCTTC	CASSQDPGQAGYGYTF
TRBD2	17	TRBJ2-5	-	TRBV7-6	TGTGCCAGCAGCTCTCACGGACTAGCGGGGGGGCAGGAGACCCAGTACTTC	CASSSHGLAGGQETQYF
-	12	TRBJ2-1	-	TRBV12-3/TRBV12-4	TGTGCCAGCAGTTTGGCGGGCAATGAGCAGTTCTTC	CASSLAGNEQFF
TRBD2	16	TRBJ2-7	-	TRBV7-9	TGTGCCAGCAGCTCCACCGGGGGGGACCACTCCTACGAGCAGTACTTC	CASSSTGGDHSYEQYF
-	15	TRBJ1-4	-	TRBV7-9	TGTGCCAGCAGCTTTGCGCCGGGAGAGGGGGAAAAACTGTTTTTT	CASSFAPGEGEKLFF
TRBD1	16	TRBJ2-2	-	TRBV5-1	TGCGCCAGCAGCTTTTTACACAGGGGAGACACCGGGGAGCTGTTTTTT	CASSFLHRGDTGELFF
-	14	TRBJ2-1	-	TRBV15	TGTGCCACCAGCAGAGTCCGATGGGGGGATGAGCAGTTCTTC	CATSRVRWGDEQFF
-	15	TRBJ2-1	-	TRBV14	TGTGCCAGCAGCCACCCTGCGGGGAACTACAATGAGCAGTTCTTC	CASSHPAGNYNEQFF
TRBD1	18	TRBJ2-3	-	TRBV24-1	TGTGCCACCAGTGACGCACCCGGGACAGGGGCAATTACAGATACGCAGTATTTT	CATSDAPGTGAITDTQYF
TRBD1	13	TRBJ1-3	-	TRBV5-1	TGCGCCAGCAGCTCGGACAGGGTTGAGACCATATATTTT	CASSSDRVETIYF
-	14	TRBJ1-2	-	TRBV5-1	TGCGCCAGCAGCCCCTCGGGGGGGGCGCGGGGCTACACCTTC	CASSPSGGARGYTF
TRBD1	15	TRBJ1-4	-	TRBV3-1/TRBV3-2	TGTGCCAGCAGCCTCACGGGACAGAGTAGTGAAAAACTGTTTTTT	CASSLTGQSSEKLFF